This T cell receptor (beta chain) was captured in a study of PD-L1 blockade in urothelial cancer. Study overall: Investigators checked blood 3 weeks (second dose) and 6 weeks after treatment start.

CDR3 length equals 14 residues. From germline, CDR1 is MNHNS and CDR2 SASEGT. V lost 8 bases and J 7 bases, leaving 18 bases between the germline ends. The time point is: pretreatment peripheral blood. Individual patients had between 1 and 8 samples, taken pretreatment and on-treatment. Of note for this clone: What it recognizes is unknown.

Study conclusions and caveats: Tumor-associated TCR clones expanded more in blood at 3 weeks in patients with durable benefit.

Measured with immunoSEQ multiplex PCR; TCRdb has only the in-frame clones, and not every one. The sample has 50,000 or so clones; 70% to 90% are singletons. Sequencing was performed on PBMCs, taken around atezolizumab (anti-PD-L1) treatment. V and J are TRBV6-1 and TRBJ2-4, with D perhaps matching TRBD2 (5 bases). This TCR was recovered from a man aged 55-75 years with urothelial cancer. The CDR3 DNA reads TGTGCCAGCGCCATCACACGGGGAGTGAACATTCAGTACTTC. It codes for CASAITRGVNIQYF.